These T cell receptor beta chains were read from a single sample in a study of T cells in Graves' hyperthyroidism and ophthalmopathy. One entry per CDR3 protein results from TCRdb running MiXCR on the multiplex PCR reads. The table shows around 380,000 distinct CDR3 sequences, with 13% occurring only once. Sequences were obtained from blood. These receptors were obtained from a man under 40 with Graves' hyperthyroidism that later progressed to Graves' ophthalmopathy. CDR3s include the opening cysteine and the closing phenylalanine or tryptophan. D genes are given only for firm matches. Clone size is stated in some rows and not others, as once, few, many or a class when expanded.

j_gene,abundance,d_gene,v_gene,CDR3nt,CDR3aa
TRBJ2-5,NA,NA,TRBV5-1,TGCGCCGAAACAAACAGGGAGAAAGAGACCCAGTACTTC,CAETNREKETQYF
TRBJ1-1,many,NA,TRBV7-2,TGTGCCAGCAGCTACTTGGTATTCCTGAACACTGAAGCTTTCTTT,CASSYLVFLNTEAFF
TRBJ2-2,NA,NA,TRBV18,TGTGCCAGCTCACCACAAGGACTCCAGGCCACCGGGGAGCTGTTTTTT,CASSPQGLQATGELFF
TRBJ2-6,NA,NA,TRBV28,TGTGCCAGCAGATCGAAAAAGGGCCTAAGTGGGGCCAACGTCCTGACTTTC,CASRSKKGLSGANVLTF
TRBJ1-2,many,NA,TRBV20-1,TGCAGTGCTAGATCGTACGACATCAATGGCTACACCTTC,CSARSYDINGYTF
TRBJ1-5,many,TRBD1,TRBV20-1,TGCAGTGCTAGAGTGGACAGGCTTAGCAATCAGCCCCAGCATTTT,CSARVDRLSNQPQHF
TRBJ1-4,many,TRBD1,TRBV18,TGTGCCAGCTCACCAGATCAACAGGGGGCCGGTGAAAAACTGTTTTTT,CASSPDQQGAGEKLFF
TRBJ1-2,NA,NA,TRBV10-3,TGTGCCATCAGTGAAACAGGCTATGGCTACACCTTC,CAISETGYGYTF
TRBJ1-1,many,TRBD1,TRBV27,TGTGCCAGCACATCGTTAGGGGGCGCGGATACTGAAGCTTTCTTT,CASTSLGGADTEAFF
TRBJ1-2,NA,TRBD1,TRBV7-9,TGTGCCAGCAGCTTATTCGGGAGGGGGCTTCTGGCCTATGGCTACACCTTC,CASSLFGRGLLAYGYTF
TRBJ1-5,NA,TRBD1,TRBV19,TGTGCCAGTAGTAACCTCCGAGGGACAGGCAATCAGCCCCAGCATTTT,CASSNLRGTGNQPQHF
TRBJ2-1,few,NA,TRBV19,TGTGCCAGTGCGGTAGTGGACAATGAGCAGTTCTTC,CASAVVDNEQFF
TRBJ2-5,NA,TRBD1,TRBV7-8,TGTGCCAGCAGCTCCGGGACAGGGGGCTACGAGACCCAGTACTTC,CASSSGTGGYETQYF
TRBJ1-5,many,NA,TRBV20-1,TGCAGTGCTCGCGGCAGGACAGTGACTCTCCGCAATCAGCCCCAGCATTTT,CSARGRTVTLRNQPQHF
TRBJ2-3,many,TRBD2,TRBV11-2,TGTGCCAGCATTCCGGGAGGCGGGACAGATACGCAGTATTTT,CASIPGGGTDTQYF
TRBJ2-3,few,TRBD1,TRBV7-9,TGTGCCAGCAGTCTTGACAGGGCTCGCACAGATACGCAGTATTTT,CASSLDRARTDTQYF
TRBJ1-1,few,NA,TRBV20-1,TGCAGTGCTAGGGCAGGGAAGGACACTGAAGCTTTCTTT,CSARAGKDTEAFF
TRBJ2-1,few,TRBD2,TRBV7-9,TGTGCCAGCAGCCCGGGACTAGCGGGGAGCTCCTACAATGAGCAGTTCTTC,CASSPGLAGSSYNEQFF
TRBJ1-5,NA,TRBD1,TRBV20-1,TGCAGTGCCACACCGGGACAGGGATTTAGCAATCAGCCCCAGCATTTT,CSATPGQGFSNQPQHF
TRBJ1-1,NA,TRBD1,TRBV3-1,TGTGCCAGCAATCTGACAGGGGTCACTGAAGCTTTCTTT,CASNLTGVTEAFF
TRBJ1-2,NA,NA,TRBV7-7,TGTGCTAGCAGCTTTAGGCCCAGAGGGGATGATAACTATGGCTACACCTTC,CASSFRPRGDDNYGYTF
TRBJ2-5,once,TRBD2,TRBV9,TGTGCCAGCAGCGTAGCCCCACGTCCCTCGGGAGGGGGGGGGTCGGAGACCCAGTACTTC,CASSVAPRPSGGGGSETQYF
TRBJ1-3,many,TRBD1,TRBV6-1,TGTGCCAGCACCTCCGGGACAGGGGGTAACACCATATATTTT,CASTSGTGGNTIYF
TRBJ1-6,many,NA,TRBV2,TGTGCCAGCAGTGAAGAATTAGGTTCACCCCTCCACTTT,CASSEELGSPLHF
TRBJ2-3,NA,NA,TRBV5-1,TGCGCCAGCAGCGTTACCACAGATACGCAGTATTTT,CASSVTTDTQYF
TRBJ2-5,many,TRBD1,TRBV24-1,TGTGCCACCAGTGATGGATTGGGACAGGGAGCAGAGACCCAGTACTTC,CATSDGLGQGAETQYF
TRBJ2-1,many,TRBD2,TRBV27,TGTGCCAGCAGTTCCCAAAGACTAGCGGGGGGGAGAGGCGAGCAGTTCTTC,CASSSQRLAGGRGEQFF
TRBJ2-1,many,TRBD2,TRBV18,TGTGCCAGCTCACCACCAGTACGGGGGGTCTACAATGAGCAGTTCTTC,CASSPPVRGVYNEQFF
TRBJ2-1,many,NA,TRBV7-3,TGTGCCAGCAGCTTAAGTCGGCTGGATGAGCAGTTCTTC,CASSLSRLDEQFF
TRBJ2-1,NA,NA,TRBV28,TGTGCCAGCAGTTTTTATTTACTCTACAATGAGCAGTTCTTC,CASSFYLLYNEQFF
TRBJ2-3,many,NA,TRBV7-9,TGTGCCAGCAGCTTTTCTCTGCCCCCCGCGCAGTATTTT,CASSFSLPPAQYF